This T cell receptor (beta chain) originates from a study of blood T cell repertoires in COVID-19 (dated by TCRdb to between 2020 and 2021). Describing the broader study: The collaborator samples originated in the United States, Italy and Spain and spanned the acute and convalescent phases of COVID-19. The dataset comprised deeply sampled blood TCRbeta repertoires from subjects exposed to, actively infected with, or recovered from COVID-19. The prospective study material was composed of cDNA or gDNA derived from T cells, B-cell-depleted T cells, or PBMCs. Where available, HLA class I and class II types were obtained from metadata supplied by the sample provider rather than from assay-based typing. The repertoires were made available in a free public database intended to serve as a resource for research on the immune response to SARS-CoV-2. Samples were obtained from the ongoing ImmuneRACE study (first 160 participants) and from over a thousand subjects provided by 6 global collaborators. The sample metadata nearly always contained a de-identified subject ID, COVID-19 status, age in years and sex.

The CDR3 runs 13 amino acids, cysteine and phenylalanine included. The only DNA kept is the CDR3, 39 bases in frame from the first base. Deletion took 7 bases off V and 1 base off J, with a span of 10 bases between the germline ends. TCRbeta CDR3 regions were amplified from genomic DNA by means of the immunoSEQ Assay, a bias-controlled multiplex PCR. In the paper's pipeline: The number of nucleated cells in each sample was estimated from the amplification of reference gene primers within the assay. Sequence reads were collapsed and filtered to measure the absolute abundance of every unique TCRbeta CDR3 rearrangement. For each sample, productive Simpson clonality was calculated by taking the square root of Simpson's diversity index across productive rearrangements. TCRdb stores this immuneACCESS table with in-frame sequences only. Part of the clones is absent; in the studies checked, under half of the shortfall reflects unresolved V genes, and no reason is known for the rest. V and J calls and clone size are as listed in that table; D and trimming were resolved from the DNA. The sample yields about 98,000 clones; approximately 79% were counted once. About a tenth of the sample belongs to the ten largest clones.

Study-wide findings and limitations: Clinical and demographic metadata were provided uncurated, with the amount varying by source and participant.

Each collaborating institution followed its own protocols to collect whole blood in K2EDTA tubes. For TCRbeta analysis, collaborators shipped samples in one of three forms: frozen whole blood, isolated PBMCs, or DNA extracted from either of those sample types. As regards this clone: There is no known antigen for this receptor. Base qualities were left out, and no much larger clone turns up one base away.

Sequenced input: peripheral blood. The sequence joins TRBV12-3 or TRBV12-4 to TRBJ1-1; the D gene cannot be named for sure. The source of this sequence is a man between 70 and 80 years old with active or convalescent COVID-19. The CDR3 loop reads CASTTGSNTEAFF. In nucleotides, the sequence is TGTGCCAGCACCACGGGGTCGAACACTGAAGCTTTCTTT.